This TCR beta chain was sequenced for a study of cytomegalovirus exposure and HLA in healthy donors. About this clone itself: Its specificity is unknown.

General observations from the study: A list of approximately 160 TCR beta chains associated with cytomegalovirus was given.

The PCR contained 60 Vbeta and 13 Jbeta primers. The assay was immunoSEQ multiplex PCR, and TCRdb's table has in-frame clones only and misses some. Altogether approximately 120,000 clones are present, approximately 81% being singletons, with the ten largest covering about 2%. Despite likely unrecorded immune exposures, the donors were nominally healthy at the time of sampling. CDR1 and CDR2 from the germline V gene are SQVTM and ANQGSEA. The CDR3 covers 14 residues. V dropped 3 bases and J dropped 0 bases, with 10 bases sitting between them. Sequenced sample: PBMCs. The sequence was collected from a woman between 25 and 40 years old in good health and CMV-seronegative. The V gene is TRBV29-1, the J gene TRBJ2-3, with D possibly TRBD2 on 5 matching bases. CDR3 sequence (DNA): TGCAGCGTTGATGGTGGCGGGAGCACAGATACGCAGTATTTT. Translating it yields CSVDGGGSTDTQYF.